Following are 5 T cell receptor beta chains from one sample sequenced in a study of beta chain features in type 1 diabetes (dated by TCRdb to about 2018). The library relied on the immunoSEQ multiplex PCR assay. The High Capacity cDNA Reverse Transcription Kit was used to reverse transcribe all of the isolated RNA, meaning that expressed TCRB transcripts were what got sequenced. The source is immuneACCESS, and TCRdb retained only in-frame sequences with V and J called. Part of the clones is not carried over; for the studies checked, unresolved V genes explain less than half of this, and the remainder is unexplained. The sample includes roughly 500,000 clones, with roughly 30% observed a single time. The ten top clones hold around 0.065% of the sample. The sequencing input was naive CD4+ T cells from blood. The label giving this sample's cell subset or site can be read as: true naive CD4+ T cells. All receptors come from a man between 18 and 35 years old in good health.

The CDR3 coding sequence is TGTGCCTGGGCGCCGACCCCCGTGTTTGTGCAGTACTTC. Protein product: CAWAPTPVFVQYF. J is TRBJ2-7 and V is TRBV30; D gene unclear. The V gene lost 5 bases and the J gene lost 9 bases, with 20 bases spanning the gap. The CDR3 is 13 amino acids. Germline CDR1 GTSNPN, CDR2 SVGIG (reference sequence). The full variable domain, rest sourced from reference TRBV30 and TRBJ2-7, is SQTIHQWPATLVQPVGSPLSLECTVEGTSNPNLYWYRQAAGRGLQLLFYSVGIGQISSEVPQNLSASRPQDRQFILSSKKLLLSDSGFYLCAWAPTPVFVQYFGPGTRLTVT.

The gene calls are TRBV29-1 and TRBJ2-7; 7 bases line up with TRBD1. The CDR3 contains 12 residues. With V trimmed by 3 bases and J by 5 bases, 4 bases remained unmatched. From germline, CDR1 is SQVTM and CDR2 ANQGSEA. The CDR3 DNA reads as TGCAGCGTTGACAGGGGGTCGAACGAGCAGTACTTC. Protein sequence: CSVDRGSNEQYF.

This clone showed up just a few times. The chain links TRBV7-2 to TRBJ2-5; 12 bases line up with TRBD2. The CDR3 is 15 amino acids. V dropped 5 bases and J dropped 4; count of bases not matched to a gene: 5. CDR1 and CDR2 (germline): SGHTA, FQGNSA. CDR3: CASSKRLAGAETQYF. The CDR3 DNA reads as TGTGCCAGCAGCAAACGACTAGCGGGGGCAGAGACCCAGTACTTC.

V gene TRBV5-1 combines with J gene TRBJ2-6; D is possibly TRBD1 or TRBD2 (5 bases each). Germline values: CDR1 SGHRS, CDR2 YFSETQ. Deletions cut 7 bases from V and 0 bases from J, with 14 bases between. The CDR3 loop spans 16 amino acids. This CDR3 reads CASSRDGSSGANVLTF. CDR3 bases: TGCGCCAGCTCCCGGGACGGAAGCTCTGGGGCCAACGTCCTGACTTTC.

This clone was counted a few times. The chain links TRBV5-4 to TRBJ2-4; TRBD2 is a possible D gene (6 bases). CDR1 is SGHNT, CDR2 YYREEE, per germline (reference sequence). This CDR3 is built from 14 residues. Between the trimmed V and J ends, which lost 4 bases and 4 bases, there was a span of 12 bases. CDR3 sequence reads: CASSAGTSKNIQYF. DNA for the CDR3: TGTGCCAGCAGCGCGGGGACCTCTAAAAACATTCAGTACTTC.